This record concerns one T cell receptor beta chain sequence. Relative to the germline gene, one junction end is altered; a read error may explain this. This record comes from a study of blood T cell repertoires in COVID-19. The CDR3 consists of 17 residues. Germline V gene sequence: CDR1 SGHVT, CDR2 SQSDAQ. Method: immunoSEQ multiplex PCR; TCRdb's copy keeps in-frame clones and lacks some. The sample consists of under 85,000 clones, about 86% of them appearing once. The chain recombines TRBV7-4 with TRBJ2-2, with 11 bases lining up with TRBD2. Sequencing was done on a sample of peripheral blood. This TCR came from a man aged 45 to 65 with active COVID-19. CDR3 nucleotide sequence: TGTGCCAGCAGACCCAAAGTAGCGGGAGGGCCGTACCGGGGAGCTGTTTTT. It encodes CASRPKVAGGPYRGAVF. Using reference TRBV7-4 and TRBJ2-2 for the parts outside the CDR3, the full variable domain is GAGVSQSPRYKVAKRGRDVALRCDSISGHVTLYWYRQTLGQGSEVLTYSQSDAQRDKSGRPSGRFSAERPERSVSTLKIQRTEQGDSAVYLCASRPKVAGGPYRGAVFGEGSRLTVL.